The rows below give T cell receptor beta chains drawn from one sample of a study of beta chain features in type 1 diabetes. Only in-frame clones appear in the TCRdb table, and some are missing; sequencing was by immunoSEQ multiplex PCR. Of 350,000 to 400,000 clones in the sample, about 12% were seen once. Sequenced sample: naive CD4+ T cells from blood. The receptors derive from a woman under 30 with type 1 diabetes. Each CDR3 is given with its conserved first and last residue. Fields, in order: V gene, D gene, clone size, J gene, CDR3 DNA, CDR3 protein. A D gene is named only where the DNA matches it firmly. A row's size may be missing; if present it is once, few, many or a size class.

TRBV7-2	NA	few	TRBJ2-1	TGTGCCAGCAGCTTAGGGGGGCCAGACAACAATGAGCAGTTCTTC	CASSLGGPDNNEQFF
TRBV18	TRBD1	few	TRBJ2-7	TGTGCCAGCTCACCAAGACAGGGCCACTACGAGCAGTACTTC	CASSPRQGHYEQYF
TRBV19	NA	NA	TRBJ2-3	TGTGCCAGCTCTTCTGCAGATACGCAGTATTTT	CASSSADTQYF
TRBV7-9	NA	NA	TRBJ1-1	TGTGCCCCGGGGTCTGTGGGCACTGAAGCTTTCTTT	CAPGSVGTEAFF
TRBV5-6	TRBD1	few	TRBJ1-2	TGTGCCAGCAGCTATGGGACAGTATATGGCTACACCTTC	CASSYGTVYGYTF
TRBV10-3	TRBD2	NA	TRBJ2-1	TGTGCCATCAGCCCGGGACTAGCGGGCCTCTCGGTGGTCAATGAGCAGTTCTTC	CAISPGLAGLSVVNEQFF
TRBV11-2	TRBD2	NA	TRBJ2-1	TGTGCCAGCAGCTTAGGAATGTTGTGGGGGGGGAACAATGAGCAGTTCTTC	CASSLGMLWGGNNEQFF
TRBV28	TRBD2	few	TRBJ2-3	TGTGCCAGCAGTTTACTAGCGGGGGCAGATACGCAGTATTTT	CASSLLAGADTQYF
TRBV29-1	NA	NA	TRBJ2-3	TGCAGCGGCCAGCGGGCCTCTCTCACAGATACGCAGTATTTT	CSGQRASLTDTQYF
TRBV9	TRBD1	few	TRBJ1-2	TGTGCCAGCAGCGTGGACCGGGACAGCTATGGCTACACCTTC	CASSVDRDSYGYTF
TRBV14	NA	few	TRBJ1-6	TGTGCCAGCAGCCAAGAACTCCGGAATTCACCCCTCCACTTT	CASSQELRNSPLHF
TRBV29-1	TRBD1	NA	TRBJ1-1	TGCAGCGTTGAAAGGGGGCAGAACACTGAAGCTTTCTTT	CSVERGQNTEAFF
TRBV19	NA	few	TRBJ1-2	TGTGCCAGTAGTATCCGCGGGGTAGGCGATGGCTACACCTTC	CASSIRGVGDGYTF
TRBV14	NA	few	TRBJ1-2	TGTGCCAGCAGCCAACTGGGCGCGAGCCTCTATGGCTACACCTTC	CASSQLGASLYGYTF
TRBV30	NA	NA	TRBJ2-7	TGTGCCTGGAGCCGACTTGACAGCCCCCGGGCCTACGAGCAGTACTTC	CAWSRLDSPRAYEQYF
TRBV5-1	NA	few	TRBJ2-2	TGCGCCAGCAGTTTGGTCGGGGGGCGCGGGACCGGGGAGCTGTTTTTT	CASSLVGGRGTGELFF
TRBV7-9	NA	NA	TRBJ2-6	TGTGCCAGCAGCCGCATCAGGGATTCGGTGACTTTC	CASSRIRDSVTF
TRBV4-1	TRBD1	NA	TRBJ1-5	TGCGCCCCTAAGAGCCAGGGGGACAGTGCGGATCAGCCCCAGCATTTT	CAPKSQGDSADQPQHF
TRBV27	TRBD1	NA	TRBJ2-1	TGTGCCAGCAGTGGGGGACAGGGTAAGGATGAGCAGTTCTTC	CASSGGQGKDEQFF
TRBV30	NA	few	TRBJ2-3	TGTGCCTGGAGTGTGGGAGTAGCGTCCACAGATACGCAGTATTTT	CAWSVGVASTDTQYF
TRBV4-3	TRBD1	few	TRBJ2-3	TGCGCCAGCAGCACCCGACAGGGATCCACAGATACGCAGTATTTT	CASSTRQGSTDTQYF
TRBV30	NA	few	TRBJ1-5	TGTGCCTGGAGTACCGGGAATCAGCCCCAGCATTTT	CAWSTGNQPQHF
TRBV23-1	TRBD1	few	TRBJ1-5	TGCGCCAGCAGGGTCAGGGGGCTGTTCAATCAGCCCCAGCATTTT	CASRVRGLFNQPQHF
TRBV7-2	NA	few	TRBJ2-3	TGTGCCAGCAGCCCCCTAGGTCCAGATACGCAGTATTTT	CASSPLGPDTQYF
TRBV6-6	NA	few	TRBJ1-5	TGTGCCAGCAGTTACGGTCACCTAACGGATCAGCCCCAGCATTTT	CASSYGHLTDQPQHF
TRBV29-1	TRBD2	NA	TRBJ2-2	TGCAGCGTTGCAAAACTAGCGCGCACCGGGGAGCTGTTTTTT	CSVAKLARTGELFF
TRBV5-8	NA	few	TRBJ2-1	TGTGCCAGCAGCTTGGGGCGGTTCGAAGGCTACAATGAGCAGTTCTTC	CASSLGRFEGYNEQFF
TRBV7-2	NA	NA	TRBJ2-2	TGTGCCAGCAGCTTATTGACTACTATTAACACCGGGGAGCTGTTTTTT	CASSLLTTINTGELFF